The T cell receptor beta chain described here comes from a study of beta chain features in type 1 diabetes. Expressed TCRB transcripts were sequenced because the entire RNA isolate underwent reverse transcription. Profiled with immunoSEQ multiplex PCR; TCRdb holds only in-frame clones, not every one. The sample includes around 130,000 clones, 16% of them seen just once. Whole-study findings and limits: Type 1 diabetes patients had moderately but significantly shorter TCRB CDR3s in all four CD4+ subsets.

Trimming took 0 bases from V and 2 from J; bases not matched to a gene: 3. In germline, CDR1 is LGHNA, CDR2 YNFKEQ. CDR3 length: 16 amino acids. On this clone: Its antigen is still unknown.

This TCR was sampled from a man in his thirties or forties with type 1 diabetes. Sample: central memory CD4+ T cells from blood. The chain joins TRBV4-2 to TRBJ2-3, with 9 bases aligning to TRBD2. Here the CDR3 DNA reads TGTGCCAGCAGCCAAGAGCGGACTAGCGTCACAGATACGCAGTATTTT. Protein product: CASSQERTSVTDTQYF.